This TCR beta chain was found in a study of T cells in Graves' hyperthyroidism and ophthalmopathy. Findings and caveats of the study: Ophthalmopathy, which appeared later, was predicted by the model a median approximately six months before onset.

Amplified regions were TCR beta CDR3 sequences from RNA transcripts. The TCR CDR3 was amplified in a first-round RT-PCR using the HTBI primer set. TCRdb re-called the multiplex PCR reads with MiXCR, one entry per CDR3 protein. The repertoire holds a few hundred thousand distinct CDR3 sequences, with roughly a sixth as singletons. The germline gives CDR1 MNHNS, CDR2 SASEGT. Trimming at V came to 4 bases and at J to 6 bases, leaving 22 bases not matched to a gene. The CDR3 loop spans 19 amino acids. A note on this clonotype: Its antigen remains unidentified. A much more abundant neighbour one base away suggests this may be a read error. It is likely a read error, because the conserved phenylalanine at the end of the CDR3 is missing.

The study defined stable Graves' hyperthyroidism as no ophthalmopathy progression within 18 months. Patients were excluded because of uncontrolled infection, other autoimmune disease, pregnancy or lactation. Extraction of PBMCs used 7.5 to 10 ml of fresh peripheral blood. The sequenced sample consisted of blood. The TCR comes from a woman in her 50s with Graves' hyperthyroidism. The chain has TRBV6-1 and TRBJ1-1; 8 nucleotides match TRBD1. Here the CDR3 reads CASSVVEGGTGLYRAEAFL. CDR3 sequence (DNA): TGTGCCAGCAGTGTAGTTGAAGGGGGGACAGGCTTGTACAGAGCTGAAGCTTTCCTT.